The clone carrying this TCR beta chain was counted many times. Antigen unknown. Through template switching, a universal primer site was introduced, and the cDNA contained unique molecular identifiers. TCRdb ran MiXCR on the 5' RACE reads and lists one entry per CDR3 protein. Of around 680,000 distinct CDR3 sequences detected, around 8.3% appear once; the ten largest clones hold around 0.98%. Germline lookup yields CDR1 MNHEY and CDR2 SVGEGT. CDR3 length equals 12 residues. The V gene lost 2 bases and the J gene lost 4 bases, with 3 bases spanning the gap. This entry comes from a study of identical twins. Study results and limitations: Insertions ran lower in abundant cord blood beta clonotypes, though not in memory repertoires.

Separately, the same data were catalogued under a study of yellow fever vaccine responses in identical twins.

The source of this sequence is a woman in her late teens or twenties in good health. This chain joins TRBV6-2 or TRBV6-3 and TRBJ2-1; no firm D call. Specimen: PBMCs. Written as DNA, the CDR3 is TGTGCCAGCAGTTACACATACAATGAGCAGTTCTTC. Its protein is CASSYTYNEQFF.